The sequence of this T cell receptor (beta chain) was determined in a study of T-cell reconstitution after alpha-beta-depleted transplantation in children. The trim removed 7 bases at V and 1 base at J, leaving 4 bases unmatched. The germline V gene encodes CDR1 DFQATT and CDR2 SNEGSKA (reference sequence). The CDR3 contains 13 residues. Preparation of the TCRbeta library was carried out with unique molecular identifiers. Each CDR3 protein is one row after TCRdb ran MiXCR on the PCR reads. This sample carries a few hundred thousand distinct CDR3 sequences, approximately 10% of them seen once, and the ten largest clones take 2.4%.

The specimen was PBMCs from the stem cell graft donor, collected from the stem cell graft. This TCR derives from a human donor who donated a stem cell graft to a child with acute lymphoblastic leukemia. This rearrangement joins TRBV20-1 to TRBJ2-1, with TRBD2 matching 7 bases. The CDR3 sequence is CSGTSSSYNEQFF. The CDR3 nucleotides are TGCAGTGGGACTAGTTCATCCTACAATGAGCAGTTCTTC.